The rows below give T cell receptor beta chains drawn from one sample of a study of shared clonotypes between healthy human individuals. Profiling relied on immunoSEQ multiplex PCR, and the TCRdb table lists in-frame clones only, not all of them. The data contain 640,000 or so clones, more than 70% of them singletons. The sample taken for sequencing was memory CD4+ T cells sorted from blood. These receptors came from a woman aged 25 to 45 in good health. Each CDR3 is given with its conserved first and last residue. A D gene is named only where the DNA matches it firmly. Rows give clone size only sometimes, using once, few, many, or a class for an expanded clone.

TRBV21-1	TRBJ1-1	.	once	CATKPGTGETNTEAFF	TGTGCCACCAAACCCGGGACAGGGGAGACGAACACTGAAGCTTTCTTT
TRBV18	TRBJ1-1	.	.	CASSGRDNTEAFF	TGTGCCAGCTCTGGTCGAGATAACACTGAAGCTTTCTTT
TRBV6-5	TRBJ1-3	.	.	CASSAGNTIYF	TGTGCCAGCAGTGCCGGAAACACCATATATTTT
TRBV10-3	TRBJ2-3	.	once	CAISEQGPRGSTQYF	TGTGCCATCAGTGAGCAGGGACCCCGGGGGAGTACGCAGTATTTT
TRBV5-8	TRBJ2-7	.	.	CASSPLFNPYEQYF	TGTGCCAGCAGCCCACTGTTTAACCCCTACGAGCAGTACTTC
TRBV29-1	TRBJ2-5	.	.	CSAYRTGQETQYF	TGCAGCGCGTACAGGACGGGGCAAGAGACCCAGTACTTC
TRBV18	TRBJ1-2	TRBD1	.	CASSPEDRTGYGYTF	TGTGCCAGCTCACCCGAGGACAGGACTGGCTATGGCTACACCTTC
TRBV2	TRBJ2-5	.	.	CASSPRGETQYF	TGTGCCAGCAGCCCTCGGGGGGAGACCCAGTACTTC
TRBV10-1	TRBJ2-2	TRBD2	.	CASSAALAGGTGELFF	TGCGCCAGCAGTGCCGCACTAGCGGGAGGTACCGGGGAGCTGTTTTTT
TRBV29-1	TRBJ2-5	TRBD1	.	CSVSDRGLGETQYF	TGCAGCGTAAGCGACAGGGGACTTGGAGAGACCCAGTACTTC
TRBV29-1	TRBJ1-1	.	.	CSVHEGTGEAFF	TGCAGCGTTCACGAGGGTACGGGTGAAGCTTTCTTT
TRBV18	TRBJ1-4	.	.	CASSSGVFGTANEKLFF	TGTGCCAGCTCATCGGGGGTTTTTGGGACGGCGAATGAAAAACTGTTTTTT
TRBV7-2	TRBJ1-5	.	.	CASSLMGQPQHF	TGTGCCAGCAGCTTAATGGGCCAGCCCCAGCATTTT
TRBV28	TRBJ2-5	.	.	CASPLWGVQETQYF	TGTGCCAGCCCCCTTTGGGGGGTCCAAGAGACCCAGTACTTC
TRBV11-2	TRBJ2-5	.	once	CASSLGRDSIGSQYF	TGTGCCAGCAGCCTGGGCCGGGACTCAATCGGGTCCCAGTACTTC
TRBV12-5	TRBJ2-6	.	.	CASGLVLGDRANVLTF	TGTGCTAGTGGTTTGGTACTTGGGGACAGGGCCAACGTCCTGACTTTC
TRBV18	TRBJ2-7	.	.	CASSNGQNLNYEQYF	TGTGCCAGCTCGAACGGGCAGAACCTAAACTACGAGCAGTACTTC
TRBV7-9	TRBJ2-7	.	once	CASRRDGSSYEQYF	TGTGCCAGCAGGCGCGACGGGAGCTCCTACGAGCAGTACTTC
TRBV7-2	TRBJ1-5	.	.	CASSFQADSNQPQHF	TGTGCCAGCAGCTTCCAAGCCGATAGCAATCAGCCCCAGCATTTT
TRBV11-2	TRBJ2-2	.	few	CASSLAQGLGTGELFF	TGTGCCAGCAGCTTAGCACAGGGTTTGGGCACCGGGGAGCTGTTTTTT
TRBV28	TRBJ2-2	TRBD2	.	CASKTLAGGHTGELFF	TGTGCCAGCAAAACACTAGCGGGAGGGCACACCGGGGAGCTGTTTTTT
TRBV6-6	TRBJ2-3	.	.	CASSYQWGATDTQYF	TGTGCCAGCAGTTACCAGTGGGGGGCCACAGATACGCAGTATTTT
TRBV9	TRBJ2-2	.	.	CASSVVRWGNTGELFF	TGTGCCAGCAGCGTAGTTAGATGGGGTAACACCGGGGAGCTGTTTTTT
TRBV27	TRBJ2-6	.	once	CASSLGQLWAGANVLTF	TGTGCCAGCAGTTTAGGTCAGCTGTGGGCTGGGGCCAACGTCCTGACTTTC
TRBV11-1	TRBJ2-1	TRBD2	.	CASSFRTSGGYNEQFF	TGTGCCAGCAGCTTTCGGACTAGCGGGGGCTACAATGAGCAGTTCTTC
TRBV6-1	TRBJ1-1	.	.	CASSEMGTLNTEAFF	TGTGCCAGCAGTGAAATGGGTACATTGAACACTGAAGCTTTCTTT
TRBV7-3	TRBJ2-5	TRBD1	.	CASSRGTGGSETQYF	TGTGCCAGCAGCCGAGGGACAGGGGGTTCGGAGACCCAGTACTTC
TRBV18	TRBJ1-2	TRBD1	.	CASSENFRDRNSYGYTF	TGTGCCAGCTCAGAAAATTTCCGGGACAGGAATTCATATGGCTACACCTTC
TRBV5-1	TRBJ2-2	.	.	CASSLSAANTGELFF	TGCGCCAGCAGCTTGAGCGCCGCGAACACCGGGGAGCTGTTTTTT
TRBV6-6	TRBJ2-5	.	.	CASSPKWGLQETQYF	TGTGCCAGCAGTCCCAAATGGGGACTCCAAGAGACCCAGTACTTC
TRBV5-8	TRBJ1-2	.	.	CASSFGRGAGYTF	TGTGCCAGCAGCTTCGGCAGGGGAGCTGGCTACACCTTC
TRBV28	TRBJ1-1	.	few	CASSFRTNTEAFF	TGTGCCAGCAGTTTTAGGACGAACACTGAAGCTTTCTTT
TRBV2	TRBJ2-5	.	few	CALGQEETQYF	TGTGCCTTAGGTCAGGAAGAGACCCAGTACTTC
TRBV5-1	TRBJ2-7	.	many	CASSLSRVSYEQYF	TGCGCCAGCAGCTTGTCGCGTGTTTCCTACGAGCAGTACTTC
TRBV10-1	TRBJ1-5	.	.	CASSGTGSNQPQHF	TGCGCCAGCAGCGGGACCGGGAGCAATCAGCCCCAGCATTTT
TRBV7-3	TRBJ1-1	.	.	CASSYGPNTEAFF	TGTGCCAGCAGCTATGGACCGAACACTGAAGCTTTCTTT
TRBV7-9	TRBJ2-3	TRBD1	.	CASSGTGNTQYF	TGTGCCAGCAGCGGGACAGGAAATACGCAGTATTTT
TRBV29-1	TRBJ1-1	.	.	CSGGNMNTEAFF	TGCAGCGGGGGGAATATGAACACTGAAGCTTTCTTT
TRBV18	TRBJ1-3	.	.	CASSAAGDSGNTIYF	TGTGCCAGCTCAGCAGCTGGGGACTCTGGAAACACCATATATTTT
TRBV7-5	TRBJ1-5	.	many	CVRSWESRGQHF	TGTGTCAGAAGTTGGGAATCCAGGGGCCAGCATTTT
TRBV7-3	TRBJ1-1	TRBD1	.	CASSSTGAAPEAFF	TGTGCCAGCAGCTCCACAGGGGCGGCTCCTGAAGCTTTCTTT
TRBV7-9	TRBJ1-1	.	.	CASSWGSLNTEAFF	TGTGCCAGCAGCTGGGGAAGCTTGAACACTGAAGCTTTCTTT
TRBV7-9	TRBJ1-1	TRBD1	.	CASSQPSRTGIVNTEAFF	TGTGCCAGCAGCCAACCCTCTAGGACAGGGATCGTGAACACTGAAGCTTTCTTT